A selection of T cell receptor beta chains follows, all from one sample in a study of blood T cell repertoires in COVID-19. Repertoires were generated with immunoSEQ multiplex PCR, while TCRdb's copy carries only in-frame clones and drops some. The sample has about 70,000 clones; about 83% are singletons. The sequencing sample was made of peripheral blood. The receptors stem from an elderly woman with acute or convalescent COVID-19. Each CDR3 is given with its conserved first and last residue. D genes are given only for firm matches. Where a row states a size, it is once, few, many or the class of an expanded clone; other rows omit it.

J gene: TRBJ2-7
V gene: TRBV4-2
clone size: once
D gene: TRBD2
CDR3 protein: CASSQDLMTSGFTYEQYF
CDR3 DNA: TGTGCCAGCAGCCAAGATCTGATGACTAGCGGTTTTACCTACGAGCAGTACTTC

J gene: TRBJ2-7
V gene: TRBV7-2
clone size: once
D gene: TRBD1
CDR3 protein: CASSPARGPYEQYF
CDR3 DNA: TGTGCCAGCAGCCCCGCGAGGGGGCCCTACGAGCAGTACTTC

J gene: TRBJ1-5
V gene: TRBV28
clone size: NA
D gene: TRBD1
CDR3 protein: CAAMDRGSNQPQHF
CDR3 DNA: TGTGCCGCCATGGACAGGGGGAGTAATCAGCCCCAGCATTTT

J gene: TRBJ1-4
V gene: TRBV4-3
clone size: NA
D gene: NA
CDR3 protein: CASSQEWIGVGINEKLFF
CDR3 DNA: TGCGCCAGCAGCCAAGAATGGATCGGGGTAGGGATAAATGAAAAACTGTTTTTT

J gene: TRBJ2-1
V gene: TRBV5-6
clone size: NA
D gene: NA
CDR3 protein: CASSLSGGAGYNEQFF
CDR3 DNA: TGTGCCAGCAGCCTGTCTGGGGGCGCGGGCTACAATGAGCAGTTCTTC

J gene: TRBJ1-2
V gene: TRBV18
clone size: NA
D gene: NA
CDR3 protein: CASSPGPNYGYTF
CDR3 DNA: TGTGCCAGCTCACCGGGGCCTAACTATGGCTACACCTTC

J gene: TRBJ2-1
V gene: TRBV27
clone size: NA
D gene: TRBD2
CDR3 protein: CASSPERTSDYNEQFF
CDR3 DNA: TGTGCCAGCAGCCCTGAGAGGACTAGCGACTACAATGAGCAGTTCTTC

J gene: TRBJ1-1
V gene: TRBV5-1
clone size: NA
D gene: TRBD1
CDR3 protein: CASSLNPGQGSEAFF
CDR3 DNA: TGCGCCAGCAGCCTGAACCCGGGACAGGGGTCTGAAGCTTTCTTT

J gene: TRBJ1-2
V gene: TRBV19
clone size: NA
D gene: NA
CDR3 protein: CASVGTHGYGYTF
CDR3 DNA: TGTGCCAGTGTCGGGACTCACGGCTATGGCTACACCTTC

J gene: TRBJ1-4
V gene: TRBV15
clone size: NA
D gene: TRBD1
CDR3 protein: CATSRDWSTGEEKLFF
CDR3 DNA: TGTGCCACCAGCAGAGATTGGAGTACAGGGGAGGAAAAACTGTTTTTT

J gene: TRBJ1-2
V gene: TRBV27
clone size: once
D gene: NA
CDR3 protein: CASSFRVVGYGYTF
CDR3 DNA: TGTGCCAGCAGTTTCAGGGTTGTAGGCTATGGCTACACCTTC

J gene: TRBJ1-2
V gene: TRBV2
clone size: NA
D gene: TRBD1
CDR3 protein: CASSQQGASGYTF
CDR3 DNA: TGTGCCAGCAGTCAACAGGGGGCAAGTGGCTACACCTTC

J gene: TRBJ2-3
V gene: TRBV28
clone size: NA
D gene: TRBD2
CDR3 protein: CASSLYSGSVLTTQYF
CDR3 DNA: TGTGCCAGCAGTTTATATAGCGGGTCCGTACTAACTACGCAGTATTTT

J gene: TRBJ1-5
V gene: TRBV27
clone size: NA
D gene: NA
CDR3 protein: CASSPRNQPQHF
CDR3 DNA: TGTGCCAGCAGTCCTCGCAATCAGCCCCAGCATTTT

J gene: TRBJ1-5
V gene: TRBV28
clone size: NA
D gene: NA
CDR3 protein: CASSLRAQPQHF
CDR3 DNA: TGTGCCAGCAGTTTGAGGGCACAGCCCCAGCATTTT

J gene: TRBJ2-1
V gene: TRBV5-1
clone size: NA
D gene: NA
CDR3 protein: CASSGGDTAYNEQFF
CDR3 DNA: TGCGCCAGCAGCGGGGGGGACACCGCATACAATGAGCAGTTCTTC

J gene: TRBJ2-7
V gene: TRBV28
clone size: NA
D gene: TRBD2
CDR3 protein: CASSQHGTSGSPYEQYF
CDR3 DNA: TGTGCCAGCAGTCAACACGGGACTAGCGGGTCTCCCTACGAGCAGTACTTC

J gene: TRBJ1-6
V gene: TRBV27
clone size: NA
D gene: TRBD1
CDR3 protein: CASSPPQGASYNSPLHF
CDR3 DNA: TGTGCCAGCAGTCCACCTCAGGGGGCCTCCTATAATTCACCCCTCCACTTT

J gene: TRBJ2-7
V gene: TRBV15
clone size: NA
D gene: NA
CDR3 protein: CATSYRGWAGEQYF
CDR3 DNA: TGTGCCACCAGCTACCGGGGATGGGCGGGGGAGCAGTACTTC

J gene: TRBJ1-1
V gene: TRBV9
clone size: once
D gene: TRBD1
CDR3 protein: CASNRQGNTEAFF
CDR3 DNA: TGTGCCAGCAACAGACAGGGGAACACTGAAGCTTTCTTT

J gene: TRBJ2-1
V gene: TRBV2
clone size: NA
D gene: TRBD1
CDR3 protein: CASSPGTGNRFF
CDR3 DNA: TGTGCCAGCAGCCCTGGGACAGGGAATCGGTTCTTC

J gene: TRBJ2-3
V gene: TRBV3-1/TRBV3-2
clone size: NA
D gene: TRBD2
CDR3 protein: CASGPSGGADTQYF
CDR3 DNA: TGTGCCAGCGGACCTAGCGGGGGGGCCGATACGCAGTATTTT